Here is one TCR beta chain with its context. Antigen: not known. The record originates from a study of radiotherapy plus CTLA-4 blockade in lung cancer. V was cut by 1 base and J by 5 bases, with 13 bases left in between. This CDR3 contains 15 residues. Germline CDR1 MGHRA, CDR2 YSYEKL. Sequenced by immunoSEQ multiplex PCR; TCRdb stores in-frame clones only, minus some. Among 95,000 to 150,000 clones, 85% to 90% were seen once, and the ten largest hold more than 6.5%. Study-wide findings and caveats: Tumor-origin TCR clones grew in blood after radiotherapy plus ipilimumab.

The sample in question was peripheral blood, obtained from a patient treated with radiotherapy plus ipilimumab. The chain links TRBV4-1 to TRBJ2-3; maybe TRBD2 (5 bases). The sequence was obtained from a human donor with non-small cell lung cancer that progressed on radiotherapy plus ipilimumab. CDR3 bases: TGCGCCAGCAGCCAAGGTTGGGGTCGGGGAGATACGCAGTATTTT. Encoded protein: CASSQGWGRGDTQYF.